In its sample, the clone carrying this T cell receptor beta chain is medium-sized (0.01 to 0.1%). The sample belongs to a study of prognosis after radiotherapy for stage I lung cancer. Germline CDR1 SEHNR, CDR2 FQNEAQ (reference sequence). This CDR3 has 16 amino acids. V dropped 3 bases and J dropped 4 bases, with 16 bases sitting between them. The genomic DNA TCR beta CDR3 region underwent two rounds of multiplex PCR. Round one of PCR was performed, and it used primers specific to each TRBV and TRBJ gene. TCRdb independently ran MiXCR on the multiplex PCR reads; one entry per CDR3 protein. Of over 11,000 distinct CDR3 sequences listed, about a quarter are singletons.

The input for sequencing was PBMCs, taken before or after stereotactic body radiation therapy (not recorded which). This TCR was sampled from a donor aged 50 or older with non-small cell lung cancer. This rearrangement joins TRBV7-9 to TRBJ2-1; D perhaps matches TRBD2 (6 bases). The CDR3 region has the DNA TGTGCCAGCAGCTTCGGAAGGGCGGGAATGTACAATGAGCAGTTCTTC. Its translation: CASSFGRAGMYNEQFF.